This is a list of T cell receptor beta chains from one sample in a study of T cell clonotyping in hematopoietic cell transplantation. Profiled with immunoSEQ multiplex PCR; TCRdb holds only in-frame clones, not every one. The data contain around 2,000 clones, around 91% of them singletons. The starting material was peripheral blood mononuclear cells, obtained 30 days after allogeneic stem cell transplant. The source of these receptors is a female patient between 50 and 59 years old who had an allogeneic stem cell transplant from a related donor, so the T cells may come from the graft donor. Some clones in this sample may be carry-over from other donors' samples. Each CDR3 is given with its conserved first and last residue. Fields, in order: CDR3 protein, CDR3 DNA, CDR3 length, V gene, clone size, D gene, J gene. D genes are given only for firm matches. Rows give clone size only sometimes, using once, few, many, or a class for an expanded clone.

CDR3 protein: CASSSIGSWTVTSYYEQYF; CDR3 DNA: TGTGCCAGCAGTTCTATAGGGAGTTGGACAGTTACCAGCTACTACGAGCAGTACTTC; CDR3 length: 19; V gene: TRBV28; clone size: -; D gene: -; J gene: TRBJ2-7
CDR3 protein: CASRDSAISSAFF; CDR3 DNA: TGTGCCAGCCGGGACAGCGCGATATCTTCAGCTTTCTTT; CDR3 length: 13; V gene: TRBV19; clone size: -; D gene: TRBD1; J gene: TRBJ1-1
CDR3 protein: CASSAGQGLNQPQHF; CDR3 DNA: TGTGCCAGCAGCGCGGGACAGGGGCTTAATCAGCCCCAGCATTTT; CDR3 length: 15; V gene: TRBV11-2; clone size: -; D gene: TRBD1; J gene: TRBJ1-5
CDR3 protein: CASSQAGGEERGYGYTF; CDR3 DNA: TGTGCCAGCAGCCAAGCGGGGGGAGAGGAAAGAGGTTATGGCTACACCTTC; CDR3 length: 17; V gene: TRBV4-2; clone size: -; D gene: -; J gene: TRBJ1-2
CDR3 protein: CASSSGTSGYEQYF; CDR3 DNA: TGTGCCAGCAGCTCCGGGACTAGCGGGTACGAGCAGTACTTC; CDR3 length: 14; V gene: TRBV6-5; clone size: -; D gene: TRBD2; J gene: TRBJ2-7
CDR3 protein: CASSLGGWNEQFF; CDR3 DNA: TGTGCCAGCAGCTTAGGAGGGTGGAATGAGCAGTTCTTC; CDR3 length: 13; V gene: TRBV7-2; clone size: -; D gene: -; J gene: TRBJ2-1
CDR3 protein: CASSRMGTTSSPLHF; CDR3 DNA: TGTGCCAGCAGTCGGATGGGGACAACGTCTTCACCCCTCCACTTT; CDR3 length: 15; V gene: TRBV6-5; clone size: -; D gene: -; J gene: TRBJ1-6
CDR3 protein: CASSQDWSGNQPQHF; CDR3 DNA: TGCGCCAGCAGCCAAGACTGGTCGGGCAATCAGCCCCAGCATTTT; CDR3 length: 15; V gene: TRBV4-1; clone size: -; D gene: -; J gene: TRBJ1-5
CDR3 protein: CASSYAAGNYGYTF; CDR3 DNA: TGTGCCAGCAGTTACGCGGCAGGGAACTATGGCTACACCTTC; CDR3 length: 14; V gene: TRBV6-5; clone size: -; D gene: -; J gene: TRBJ1-2
CDR3 protein: CASSNAGTDNYEQYF; CDR3 DNA: TGCGCCAGCAGCAATGCCGGGACCGATAATTACGAGCAGTACTTC; CDR3 length: 15; V gene: TRBV4-1; clone size: -; D gene: -; J gene: TRBJ2-7
CDR3 protein: CASSLEGQPQHF; CDR3 DNA: TGTGCCAGCAGCTTAGAGGGTCAGCCCCAGCATTTT; CDR3 length: 12; V gene: TRBV11-2; clone size: -; D gene: -; J gene: TRBJ1-5
CDR3 protein: CASSQVAGTNTEAFF; CDR3 DNA: TGCGCCAGCAGCCAAGTCGCAGGGACGAACACTGAAGCTTTCTTT; CDR3 length: 15; V gene: TRBV4-3; clone size: -; D gene: -; J gene: TRBJ1-1
CDR3 protein: CAWSVRRRPETVNTEAFF; CDR3 DNA: TGTGCCTGGAGTGTACGCCGCCGCCCGGAGACGGTGAACACTGAAGCTTTCTTT; CDR3 length: 18; V gene: TRBV30; clone size: once; D gene: -; J gene: TRBJ1-1
CDR3 protein: CASSWDRNTGELFF; CDR3 DNA: TGTGCCAGCAGCTGGGACAGAAACACCGGGGAGCTGTTTTTT; CDR3 length: 14; V gene: TRBV11-2; clone size: -; D gene: TRBD1; J gene: TRBJ2-2
CDR3 protein: CASTLGYTQYF; CDR3 DNA: TGTGCCAGCACCCTCGGCTATACGCAGTATTTT; CDR3 length: 11; V gene: TRBV25-1; clone size: -; D gene: -; J gene: TRBJ2-3
CDR3 protein: CASSLETGFNQPQHF; CDR3 DNA: TGTGCCAGCAGCCTAGAGACAGGTTTTAATCAGCCCCAGCATTTT; CDR3 length: 15; V gene: TRBV7-6; clone size: -; D gene: -; J gene: TRBJ1-5
CDR3 protein: CASSSDPTVNTEAFF; CDR3 DNA: TGTGCCAGCAGCTCAGACCCGACGGTGAACACTGAAGCTTTCTTT; CDR3 length: 15; V gene: TRBV5-4; clone size: -; D gene: -; J gene: TRBJ1-1
CDR3 protein: CASSLNREKLFF; CDR3 DNA: TGTGCCAGCAGCTTAAATCGTGAAAAACTGTTTTTT; CDR3 length: 12; V gene: TRBV7-8; clone size: -; D gene: -; J gene: TRBJ1-4
CDR3 protein: CASSYLRSRYSPLHF; CDR3 DNA: TGTGCCAGCAGTTACCTCAGGTCGCGGTATTCACCCCTCCACTTT; CDR3 length: 15; V gene: TRBV6-5; clone size: -; D gene: -; J gene: TRBJ1-6
CDR3 protein: CATLPNSGADYGYTF; CDR3 DNA: TGTGCCACCCTCCCAAACTCAGGGGCCGACTATGGCTACACCTTC; CDR3 length: 15; V gene: TRBV6-1; clone size: once; D gene: -; J gene: TRBJ1-2
CDR3 protein: CASTGGTGGSYEQYF; CDR3 DNA: TGTGCCAGCACTGGGGGGACAGGGGGATCCTACGAGCAGTACTTC; CDR3 length: 15; V gene: TRBV6-5; clone size: -; D gene: TRBD1; J gene: TRBJ2-7
CDR3 protein: CASRPRAGLVYEQYF; CDR3 DNA: TGTGCCAGCAGACCCCGGGCTGGGCTCGTATACGAGCAGTACTTC; CDR3 length: 15; V gene: TRBV27; clone size: -; D gene: -; J gene: TRBJ2-7
CDR3 protein: CAWSGPLLAGPYEQYF; CDR3 DNA: TGTGCCTGGAGTGGACCATTACTAGCGGGGCCCTACGAGCAGTACTTC; CDR3 length: 16; V gene: TRBV30; clone size: -; D gene: TRBD2; J gene: TRBJ2-7
CDR3 protein: CASSLDGNYGYTF; CDR3 DNA: TGTGCCAGCAGTTTGGACGGTAACTATGGCTACACCTTC; CDR3 length: 13; V gene: TRBV28; clone size: -; D gene: -; J gene: TRBJ1-2
CDR3 protein: CASSYQGTSGPYEQYF; CDR3 DNA: TGTGCCAGCAGTTATCAAGGGACTAGCGGCCCCTACGAGCAGTACTTC; CDR3 length: 16; V gene: TRBV6-5; clone size: -; D gene: TRBD2; J gene: TRBJ2-7
CDR3 protein: CASSLSLGGEQFF; CDR3 DNA: TGTGCCAGCAGCTTGTCCCTAGGGGGTGAGCAGTTCTTC; CDR3 length: 13; V gene: TRBV7-3; clone size: -; D gene: -; J gene: TRBJ2-1
CDR3 protein: CASSTPKPSGRQYNEQFF; CDR3 DNA: TGTGCCAGTAGTACTCCAAAACCTAGCGGGAGGCAATACAATGAGCAGTTCTTC; CDR3 length: 18; V gene: TRBV19; clone size: -; D gene: TRBD2; J gene: TRBJ2-1
CDR3 protein: CAWTKGLGEETQYF; CDR3 DNA: TGTGCCTGGACCAAGGGCTTAGGAGAAGAGACCCAGTACTTC; CDR3 length: 14; V gene: TRBV30; clone size: -; D gene: -; J gene: TRBJ2-5
CDR3 protein: CASSLWQGALNEQFF; CDR3 DNA: TGTGCCAGCAGCTTATGGCAGGGGGCGCTCAATGAGCAGTTCTTC; CDR3 length: 15; V gene: TRBV5-4; clone size: -; D gene: TRBD1; J gene: TRBJ2-1
CDR3 protein: CASSQDWTPNEKLFF; CDR3 DNA: TGCGCCAGCAGCCAAGATTGGACACCCAATGAAAAACTGTTTTTT; CDR3 length: 15; V gene: TRBV4-3; clone size: -; D gene: -; J gene: TRBJ1-4
CDR3 protein: CASSQVAYEQYF; CDR3 DNA: TGCGCCAGCAGCCAAGTCGCCTACGAGCAGTACTTC; CDR3 length: 12; V gene: TRBV4-1; clone size: -; D gene: -; J gene: TRBJ2-7
CDR3 protein: CASSLASLSYEQYF; CDR3 DNA: TGTGCCAGCAGCTTAGCGAGCCTCAGCTACGAGCAGTACTTC; CDR3 length: 14; V gene: TRBV7-6; clone size: -; D gene: -; J gene: TRBJ2-7
CDR3 protein: CASSLASSSGNTIYF; CDR3 DNA: TGTGCCAGCAGCTTGGCGTCCAGCTCTGGAAACACCATATATTTT; CDR3 length: 15; V gene: TRBV7-2; clone size: -; D gene: -; J gene: TRBJ1-3
CDR3 protein: CASSFVRGGPQHF; CDR3 DNA: TGTGCCAGCAGCTTCGTAAGGGGGGGGCCCCAGCATTTT; CDR3 length: 13; V gene: TRBV5-5; clone size: -; D gene: -; J gene: TRBJ1-5
CDR3 protein: CAWSPGLVQPQHF; CDR3 DNA: TGTGCCTGGAGTCCAGGTTTGGTTCAGCCCCAGCATTTT; CDR3 length: 13; V gene: TRBV30; clone size: -; D gene: -; J gene: TRBJ1-5
CDR3 protein: CASSPVGQGDEQYF; CDR3 DNA: TGTGCCAGCTCACCAGTGGGACAGGGTGACGAGCAGTACTTC; CDR3 length: 14; V gene: TRBV18; clone size: -; D gene: TRBD1; J gene: TRBJ2-7
CDR3 protein: CAWKLGGVETQYF; CDR3 DNA: TGTGCCTGGAAATTGGGGGGCGTAGAGACCCAGTACTTC; CDR3 length: 13; V gene: TRBV30; clone size: -; D gene: -; J gene: TRBJ2-5
CDR3 protein: CASSSGVLSYEQYF; CDR3 DNA: TGTGCCAGCAGCTCAGGGGTACTCTCCTACGAGCAGTACTTC; CDR3 length: 14; V gene: TRBV5-4; clone size: -; D gene: -; J gene: TRBJ2-7
CDR3 protein: CASSNTGAWELFF; CDR3 DNA: TGTGCCAGTAGCAATACCGGGGCCTGGGAGCTGTTTTTT; CDR3 length: 13; V gene: TRBV19; clone size: -; D gene: -; J gene: TRBJ2-2
CDR3 protein: CASSQDHPGLAGTSYEQYF; CDR3 DNA: TGCGCCAGCAGCCAAGATCACCCAGGACTAGCGGGGACCTCCTACGAGCAGTACTTC; CDR3 length: 19; V gene: TRBV4-3; clone size: -; D gene: TRBD2; J gene: TRBJ2-7
CDR3 protein: CSVVANTGELFF; CDR3 DNA: TGCAGCGTTGTCGCGAACACCGGGGAGCTGTTTTTT; CDR3 length: 12; V gene: TRBV29-1; clone size: -; D gene: -; J gene: TRBJ2-2
CDR3 protein: CASSSDRRNTEAFF; CDR3 DNA: TGTGCCAGCTCATCGGACAGGAGGAACACTGAAGCTTTCTTT; CDR3 length: 14; V gene: TRBV18; clone size: -; D gene: TRBD1; J gene: TRBJ1-1